The text below deals with one TCR beta chain. Its antigen is not identified. These data are taken from a study of shared clonotypes between healthy human individuals. For the study at large: Three plates were used per donor for CD4 naive, three for CD4 memory, two for CD8 naive and one for CD8 memory. General study points: Clonotypes shared by all four sorted-subset donors had higher generation probabilities than non-shared clonotypes. Since donors were few, the genetic and exposure-history diversity represented was limited.

Terminally differentiated effector memory CD45RA+ cells were left out of the naive CD8 fraction, which was CD45RO-negative and positively selected for CCR7. Sorted-subset replicate PCRs used approximately 190 ng of genomic DNA. This amount corresponded to tens of thousands of T cell genomes. Clones were sequenced by immunoSEQ multiplex PCR, and TCRdb holds only the in-frame ones, with some missing. The sample has about 2.1 million clones, about 93% seen once. The CDR3 covers 16 residues. The chain combines TRBV12-2 with TRBJ2-7. TRBV12-2 is noted as a pseudogene. Sequencing input: naive CD8+ T cells from PBMCs. The TCR comes from a young man in good health. Some clones in this sample may be carry-over from other donors' samples. CDR3 in DNA: TGTGCAAGTCGCTTAGACCCGGGGCACGCCGGCTACGAGCAGTACTTC. Protein: CASRLDPGHAGYEQYF.